These T cell receptor beta chains were read from a single sample in a study of CD8 T cells in ankylosing spondylitis. MiXCR, run by TCRdb on the 5' RACE reads, gives a single entry per CDR3 protein. There are 750,000 to 850,000 distinct CDR3 sequences in the sample; 10% to 15% occur only once, and 0.51% lies in the top ten. The sequenced sample consisted of blood, either unsorted or a sorted T cell fraction (not recorded which). The receptor set was obtained from a male donor with ankylosing spondylitis. The CDR3 runs from the conserved cysteine through the conserved F or W. Fields, in order: D gene, J gene, clone size, V gene, CDR3 DNA, CDR3 protein. The D gene is left open where the match is weak. Only some rows state a clone size, as once, few, many or a class for expanded clones.

.,TRBJ1-2,few,TRBV6-1,TGTGCCAGCAGTGAATGGAGAGGCTACACCTTC,CASSEWRGYTF
.,TRBJ2-4,.,TRBV20-1,TGCAGTGCTAGGGTCGGGTACATTCAGTACTTC,CSARVGYIQYF
TRBD2,TRBJ2-3,few,TRBV3-1,TGTGCCAGCAGCGACGACGGGAGGGTTTTGAATTTT,CASSDDGRVLNF
TRBD1,TRBJ2-2,.,TRBV9,TGTGCCAGCAGCCCCCGGGACAGAACTTACACCGGGGAGCTGTTTTTT,CASSPRDRTYTGELFF
.,TRBJ2-7,.,TRBV13,TGTGCCAGCAGCTCAACTGGACTATTTCACGAGCAGTACTTC,CASSSTGLFHEQYF
.,TRBJ1-3,few,TRBV12-3/TRBV12-4,TGTGCCAGCACGCATTTCTCTGGAAACACCATATATTTT,CASTHFSGNTIYF
.,TRBJ2-1,.,TRBV7-2,TGTGCCAGCAGCTTAGAGGGGGACTACTCCTACAATGAGCAGTTCTTC,CASSLEGDYSYNEQFF
TRBD2,TRBJ2-7,many,TRBV20-1,TGCAGTGCTAGCCTAGCGGGAGCACCCTACGAGCAGTACTTC,CSASLAGAPYEQYF
.,TRBJ2-3,few,TRBV5-1,TGCGCCAGCAGCTTTACCTTAAGTAGCACAGATACGCAGTATTTT,CASSFTLSSTDTQYF
.,TRBJ2-2,.,TRBV7-7,TGTGCTAGCAGCGACAGGTGGGGAGCCGGGGAGCTGTTTTTT,CASSDRWGAGELFF
.,TRBJ2-7,.,TRBV7-9,TGTGCCAGCAGCTTAACTAGAGTCGAGCAGTACTTC,CASSLTRVEQYF
TRBD2,TRBJ2-3,.,TRBV20-1,TGCAGTGCTAGAGTTCCGCTAGCGGGGGCCCTCACAGATACGCAGTATTTT,CSARVPLAGALTDTQYF
.,TRBJ1-5,.,TRBV6-2/TRBV6-3,TGTGCCAGCAGGGTACAGGGTTACAGCAATCAGCCCCAGCATTTT,CASRVQGYSNQPQHF
TRBD1,TRBJ1-1,many,TRBV12-3/TRBV12-4,TGTGCCAGCAACCCAGGGGGAAGGGGCACTGAAGCTTTCTTT,CASNPGGRGTEAFF
.,TRBJ2-3,many,TRBV10-3,TGTGCCATCAGTCCTACTCCGGGAAGCACAGATACGCAGTATTTT,CAISPTPGSTDTQYF
.,TRBJ1-2,few,TRBV5-1,TGCGCCAGCAGCTCAACGGGACCGCCTGGCTACACCTTC,CASSSTGPPGYTF
.,TRBJ1-2,.,TRBV5-4,TGTGCCAGCAGCTTGGGGGGGACGGGCAACTATGGCTACACCTTC,CASSLGGTGNYGYTF
.,TRBJ1-1,few,TRBV12-3/TRBV12-4,TGTGCCAGCAGTCCCCCAAGGGATAGGACTGAAGCTTTCTTT,CASSPPRDRTEAFF
.,TRBJ1-2,.,TRBV6-5,TGTGCCAGCAGTTACCGAAGGCTGAACTATGGCTACACCTTC,CASSYRRLNYGYTF
TRBD1,TRBJ1-1,many,TRBV28,TGTGCCAGCAGTTCGACAGGGCTGAACACTGAAGCTTTCTTT,CASSSTGLNTEAFF
.,TRBJ2-7,few,TRBV6-5,TGTGCCAGCTACTCAAGCTCCTACGAGCAGTACTTC,CASYSSSYEQYF
.,TRBJ2-1,.,TRBV28,TGTGCCAGCAGTTGGCGGCGTAGCTCCTACAATGAGCAGTTCTTC,CASSWRRSSYNEQFF
.,TRBJ2-1,.,TRBV4-3,TGCGCCAGCAGCCAAGCGGGAGTCGACAATGAGCAGTTCTTC,CASSQAGVDNEQFF
TRBD2,TRBJ2-3,few,TRBV3-1,TGTGCCAGCAGCCCTGGCAGGCGGGAGGGCCGGACAGATACGCAGTATTTT,CASSPGRREGRTDTQYF
TRBD2,TRBJ2-7,many,TRBV20-1,TGCAGTGCTACCGGGACTAGCGGGAGCTACGAGCAGTACTTC,CSATGTSGSYEQYF
.,TRBJ2-5,few,TRBV20-1,TGCAGTGCTCACTACGCCAGGGTGGAGACCCAGTACTTC,CSAHYARVETQYF
.,TRBJ2-7,.,TRBV7-3,TGTGCCAGCAGCTTAAGCAGGGACGACTACGAGCAGTACTTC,CASSLSRDDYEQYF
.,TRBJ2-5,few,TRBV7-2,TGTGCCAGCAGCATATCAGGTTTTGGAGAGACCCAGTACTTC,CASSISGFGETQYF
.,TRBJ1-1,few,TRBV10-3,TGTGCCATCAGTGATTCCCGGAACACTGAAGCTTTCTTT,CAISDSRNTEAFF
TRBD2,TRBJ2-7,.,TRBV18,TGTGCCAGCTCACCTTCCCTAGCGGGGGGTGACGAGCAGTACTTC,CASSPSLAGGDEQYF
.,TRBJ2-1,.,TRBV5-6,TGTGCCAGCAGCCAGGCGGGGGCTGAGTTCTTC,CASSQAGAEFF
.,TRBJ1-1,many,TRBV9,TGTGCCAGCAGCGTAGTTCTGAGGAACACTGAAGCTTTCTTT,CASSVVLRNTEAFF
TRBD1,TRBJ1-1,few,TRBV7-2,TGTGCCAGCAGAAGGGACAGGATCACTGAAGCTTTCTTT,CASRRDRITEAFF
TRBD2,TRBJ2-7,.,TRBV29-1,TGCAGCGTTGAAGGGTTAGCGGGAGGGCCGAGCTACGAGCAGTACTTC,CSVEGLAGGPSYEQYF
.,TRBJ2-2,.,TRBV5-1,TGCGCCAGCAGCTTGGTTCCGGGAGCGAGCGGGGAGCTGTTTTTT,CASSLVPGASGELFF
TRBD1,TRBJ2-3,.,TRBV5-1,TGCGCCAGCAGCCAACGACAGGGTCCTGGCACAGATACGCAGTATTTT,CASSQRQGPGTDTQYF
TRBD1,TRBJ2-3,.,TRBV10-3,TGTGCCATCAGGGACAGGGCAGATACGCAGTATTTT,CAIRDRADTQYF
TRBD1,TRBJ1-2,once,TRBV5-4,TGTGCCAGCAGCTTCTGGACAGGGAACTATGGCTACACCTTC,CASSFWTGNYGYTF
TRBD2,TRBJ2-2,few,TRBV7-8,TGTGCCAGCAGCTTATATACGGGACTATCTCTCGCGAACACCGGGGAGCTGTTTTTT,CASSLYTGLSLANTGELFF
TRBD1,TRBJ1-5,few,TRBV10-3,TGTGCCATCAGTGATTCGGGACAGGGGCAGGCCATCAATCAGCCCCAGCATTTT,CAISDSGQGQAINQPQHF
TRBD1,TRBJ1-1,few,TRBV5-1,TGCGCCAGCAGCTTGGGACAGGGGGCATGGAGCACTGAAGCTTTCTTT,CASSLGQGAWSTEAFF
TRBD1,TRBJ2-1,few,TRBV6-8,TGTGCCAGCAGTTACAGCGAGGCGGGACAGGATTTAAACAATGAGCAGTTCTTC,CASSYSEAGQDLNNEQFF
.,TRBJ2-1,.,TRBV6-6,TGTGCCAGCAGTATGACCAATGAGCAGTTCTTC,CASSMTNEQFF